Listed below are T cell receptor beta chains from one sample, sequenced in a study of beta chain features in type 1 diabetes. The data were produced by immunoSEQ multiplex PCR, yet TCRdb's version contains in-frame clones alone and is incomplete. The sample shows over 200,000 clones, approximately 11% of them seen only once. Sequencing was performed on naive CD4+ T cells from blood. The receptors derive from a man aged 25 to 40 with type 1 diabetes. Each CDR3 is given with its conserved first and last residue. Each record gives: V gene, D gene, J gene, clone size, CDR3 protein, CDR3 DNA. A D gene is named only where the DNA matches it firmly. Rows give clone size only sometimes, using once, few, many, or a class for an expanded clone.

v_call: TRBV4-2
d_call: -
j_call: TRBJ1-2
clone_size: few
cdr3_aa: CASSLSSGTKKGYTF
cdr3_nt: TGTGCCAGCAGCCTCTCATCCGGGACAAAAAAAGGCTACACCTTC

v_call: TRBV5-1
d_call: TRBD2
j_call: TRBJ2-5
clone_size: few
cdr3_aa: CASTSGGTFTRETQYF
cdr3_nt: TGCGCCAGCACTAGCGGGGGCACCTTTACGAGGGAGACCCAGTACTTC

v_call: TRBV2
d_call: TRBD2
j_call: TRBJ2-2
clone_size: few
cdr3_aa: CASTSGLSGELFF
cdr3_nt: TGTGCCAGCACATCGGGACTATCCGGGGAGCTGTTTTTT

v_call: TRBV9
d_call: -
j_call: TRBJ2-3
clone_size: few
cdr3_aa: CASSQHPSTDTQYF
cdr3_nt: TGTGCCAGCAGCCAACATCCTAGCACAGATACGCAGTATTTT

v_call: TRBV7-3
d_call: -
j_call: TRBJ2-1
clone_size: few
cdr3_aa: CASSFLTRGSYNEQFF
cdr3_nt: TGTGCCAGCAGCTTCCTTACCCGGGGATCCTACAATGAGCAGTTCTTC

v_call: TRBV30
d_call: -
j_call: TRBJ2-1
clone_size: -
cdr3_aa: CAWSEEGRGRRNEQFF
cdr3_nt: TGTGCCTGGAGTGAAGAAGGCAGGGGTCGTCGCAATGAGCAGTTCTTC

v_call: TRBV5-1
d_call: TRBD1
j_call: TRBJ2-5
clone_size: few
cdr3_aa: CASSSTGVRETQYF
cdr3_nt: TGCGCCAGCAGCTCGACAGGGGTACGGGAGACCCAGTACTTC

v_call: TRBV7-3
d_call: TRBD2
j_call: TRBJ2-1
clone_size: -
cdr3_aa: CASSPRAGGTNEQFF
cdr3_nt: TGTGCCAGCAGCCCCCGAGCGGGGGGAACTAATGAGCAGTTCTTC

v_call: TRBV10-3
d_call: TRBD1
j_call: TRBJ2-5
clone_size: -
cdr3_aa: CAISESGQGQETQYF
cdr3_nt: TGTGCCATCAGTGAGAGCGGACAGGGACAAGAGACCCAGTACTTC

v_call: TRBV9
d_call: TRBD2
j_call: TRBJ2-5
clone_size: few
cdr3_aa: CASRTDSGTGLAGGLGETQYF
cdr3_nt: TGTGCCAGCCGCACTGATTCCGGGACAGGACTAGCGGGGGGACTCGGTGAGACCCAGTACTTC

v_call: TRBV14
d_call: -
j_call: TRBJ1-2
clone_size: -
cdr3_aa: CASSQGLGGYTF
cdr3_nt: TGTGCCAGCAGCCAAGGGCTAGGTGGCTACACCTTC

v_call: TRBV2
d_call: -
j_call: TRBJ1-2
clone_size: few
cdr3_aa: CASNRRLANYGYTF
cdr3_nt: TGTGCCAGCAACCGGAGACTAGCTAACTATGGCTACACCTTC

v_call: TRBV6-6
d_call: TRBD1
j_call: TRBJ1-5
clone_size: -
cdr3_aa: CASTRGQGRGNQPQHF
cdr3_nt: TGTGCCAGCACCCGCGGACAGGGCCGAGGAAATCAGCCCCAGCATTTT

v_call: TRBV2
d_call: -
j_call: TRBJ2-7
clone_size: -
cdr3_aa: CASRLSSYEQYF
cdr3_nt: TGTGCCAGCAGACTTAGCTCCTACGAGCAGTACTTC

v_call: TRBV7-2
d_call: -
j_call: TRBJ1-6
clone_size: few
cdr3_aa: CASSLPQGYSPLHF
cdr3_nt: TGTGCCAGCAGCTTACCACAGGGATATTCACCCCTCCACTTT

v_call: TRBV9
d_call: -
j_call: TRBJ2-5
clone_size: -
cdr3_aa: CASSVGTTQETQYF
cdr3_nt: TGTGCCAGCAGCGTAGGGACTACCCAAGAGACCCAGTACTTC

v_call: TRBV29-1
d_call: -
j_call: TRBJ2-5
clone_size: few
cdr3_aa: CSASRVQETQYF
cdr3_nt: TGCAGCGCCAGTCGGGTGCAAGAGACCCAGTACTTC

v_call: TRBV6-5
d_call: TRBD1
j_call: TRBJ1-5
clone_size: -
cdr3_aa: CASSPDRGRGAQHF
cdr3_nt: TGTGCCAGCAGTCCTGACAGGGGGCGTGGAGCCCAGCATTTT

v_call: TRBV7-3
d_call: TRBD2
j_call: TRBJ2-1
clone_size: -
cdr3_aa: CASSFSGGAYEQFF
cdr3_nt: TGTGCCAGCAGCTTTAGCGGGGGGGCCTATGAGCAGTTCTTC

v_call: TRBV5-1
d_call: -
j_call: TRBJ2-6
clone_size: few
cdr3_aa: CASSQGASGANVLTF
cdr3_nt: TGCGCCAGCAGCCAGGGCGCGTCTGGGGCCAACGTCCTGACTTTC

v_call: TRBV4-2
d_call: -
j_call: TRBJ1-5
clone_size: -
cdr3_aa: CASSQDLRNFNQPQHF
cdr3_nt: TGTGCCAGCAGCCAAGACCTGAGAAATTTCAATCAGCCCCAGCATTTT

v_call: TRBV30
d_call: -
j_call: TRBJ2-1
clone_size: few
cdr3_aa: CAWSREGGTPAESQFF
cdr3_nt: TGTGCCTGGAGTCGTGAGGGGGGGACTCCCGCCGAATCTCAGTTCTTC

v_call: TRBV7-3
d_call: -
j_call: TRBJ2-7
clone_size: -
cdr3_aa: CASSVEGGAEQYF
cdr3_nt: TGTGCCAGCTCCGTGGAGGGTGGGGCCGAGCAGTACTTC

v_call: TRBV2
d_call: TRBD2
j_call: TRBJ2-1
clone_size: few
cdr3_aa: CASKLAGGPGDEQFF
cdr3_nt: TGTGCCAGCAAACTAGCGGGGGGACCCGGGGATGAGCAGTTCTTC

v_call: TRBV10-3
d_call: TRBD2
j_call: TRBJ2-7
clone_size: -
cdr3_aa: CAIRLAGGMYEQYF
cdr3_nt: TGTGCCATCAGGCTAGCGGGGGGGATGTACGAGCAGTACTTC